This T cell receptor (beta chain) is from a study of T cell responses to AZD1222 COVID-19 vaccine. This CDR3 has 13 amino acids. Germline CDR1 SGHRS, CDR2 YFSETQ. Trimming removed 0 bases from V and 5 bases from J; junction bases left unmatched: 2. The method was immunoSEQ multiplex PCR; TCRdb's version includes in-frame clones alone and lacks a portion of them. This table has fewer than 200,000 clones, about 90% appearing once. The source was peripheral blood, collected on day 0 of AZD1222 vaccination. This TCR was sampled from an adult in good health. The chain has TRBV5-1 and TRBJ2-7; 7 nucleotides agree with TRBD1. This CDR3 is CASSLDRGDEQYF. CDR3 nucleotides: TGCGCCAGCAGCTTGGACAGGGGCGACGAGCAGTACTTC. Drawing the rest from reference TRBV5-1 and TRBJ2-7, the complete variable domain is KAGVTQTPRYLIKTRGQQVTLSCSPISGHRSVSWYQQTPGQGLQFLFEYFSETQRNKGNFPGRFSGRQFSNSRSEMNVSTLELGDSALYLCASSLDRGDEQYFGPGTRLTVT.